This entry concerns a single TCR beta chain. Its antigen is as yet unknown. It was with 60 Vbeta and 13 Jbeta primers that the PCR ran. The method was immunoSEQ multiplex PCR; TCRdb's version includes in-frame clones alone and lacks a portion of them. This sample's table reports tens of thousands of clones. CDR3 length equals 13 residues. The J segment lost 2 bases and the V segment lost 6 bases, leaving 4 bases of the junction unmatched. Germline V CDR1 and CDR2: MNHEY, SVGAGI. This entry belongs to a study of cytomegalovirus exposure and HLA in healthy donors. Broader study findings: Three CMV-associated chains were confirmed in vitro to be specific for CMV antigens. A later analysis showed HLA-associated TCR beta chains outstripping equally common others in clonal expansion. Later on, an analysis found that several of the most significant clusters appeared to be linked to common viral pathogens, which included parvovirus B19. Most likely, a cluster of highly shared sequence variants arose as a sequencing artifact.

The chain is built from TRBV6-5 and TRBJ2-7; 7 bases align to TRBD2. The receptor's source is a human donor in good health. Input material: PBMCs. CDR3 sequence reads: CASRQRDAYEQYF. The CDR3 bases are TGTGCCAGCAGGCAGCGGGATGCCTACGAGCAGTACTTC.